Shown below are 11 T cell receptor beta chains from a single sample sequenced in a study of CD8 T cells in ankylosing spondylitis. Each CDR3 protein is one row after TCRdb ran MiXCR on the 5' RACE reads. The repertoire has 250,000 or so distinct CDR3 sequences, about 11% of them found once; the top ten carry about 3%. The sample was blood, either unsorted or a sorted T cell fraction (not recorded which). The source of these receptors is a male donor with ankylosing spondylitis or in good health (not recorded which).

V is TRBV12-3 or TRBV12-4 and J is TRBJ1-2; D not certain. V was pared by 1 base and J by 8 bases, with 11 bases between. The CDR3 extends over 13 amino acids. The CDR3 DNA reads TGTGCCAGCAGTTTAGGTCATGGTGGCGGCTACACCTTC. It translates to CASSLGHGGGYTF.

The V and J genes are TRBV10-1 and TRBJ1-1; D remains ambiguous. The germline V and J ends were trimmed by 4 bases and 1 base, with 7 bases remaining between them. There are 13 residues in the CDR3. In germline, CDR1 is WNHNN, CDR2 SYGVQD (reference sequence). The CDR3 spells CASSVSGNTEAFF. The CDR3 nucleotides are TGCGCCAGCAGTGTATCAGGGAACACTGAAGCTTTCTTT.

In its sample, this clonotype was seen many times. Here the CDR3 reads CASSLSSDRGYGYTF. The DNA for the CDR3 is TGTGCCAGCAGTTTATCGAGCGACAGGGGCTATGGCTACACCTTC. The chain has TRBV27 and TRBJ1-2; TRBD1 agrees at 8 bases. The CDR3 sequence is 15 residues long. V trimming: 0 bases; J trimming: 4 bases; junction bases outside the gene matches: 4. Germline-derived CDR1 and CDR2 are MNHEY and SMNVEV (reference sequence).

This clonotype was recorded at least ten times. The V call is TRBV10-3, the J call TRBJ2-1; 7 positions match TRBD1. Germline V gene sequence: CDR1 ENHRY, CDR2 SYGVKD. Trimming cost V 6 bases and J 10 bases; bases outside gene matches: 3. The CDR3 spans 11 residues. The CDR3 DNA is TGTGCCATCAGACAGGGACAGGAGCAGTTCTTC. Translating it yields CAIRQGQEQFF.

The V and J genes are TRBV15 and TRBJ1-5; D is ambiguous. Germline V gives CDR1 LNHNV, CDR2 YYDKDF (reference sequence). The V end was cut by 1 base, the J end by 0 bases, with 7 bases between. The length of the CDR3 is 15 residues. The CDR3 here is CATSRAGYSNQPQHF. As DNA, the CDR3 is TGTGCCACCAGCAGAGCCGGGTATAGCAATCAGCCCCAGCATTTT.

The rearrangement joins TRBV20-1 to TRBJ1-1; D gene unclear. The CDR3 has 13 amino acids. V was pared by 3 bases and J by 3 bases, with 11 bases between. Germline V gives CDR1 DFQATT, CDR2 SNEGSKA (reference sequence). CDR3 sequence reads: CSASPHTDTEAFF. CDR3 sequence (DNA): TGCAGTGCTAGCCCCCACACTGACACTGAAGCTTTCTTT.

This clonotype appeared many times. The genes are TRBV2 and TRBJ2-1; D is perhaps TRBD1 (7 bases). V shed 6 bases and J shed 3 bases, with 15 bases lying between them. Germline CDR1 and CDR2: SNHLY and FYNNEI. The CDR3 extends over 15 amino acids. The chain's CDR3 is CASRHPGGGYNEQFF. The DNA of the CDR3 is TGTGCCAGCAGGCACCCAGGGGGAGGCTACAATGAGCAGTTCTTC.

In the case of this clonotype: A single base separates this from a much larger clone, so it may be a read error. This chain joins TRBV20-1 and TRBJ2-3; 9 bases align to TRBD2. Germline V CDR1 and CDR2: DFQATT, SNEGSKA (reference sequence). CDR3 length: 15 amino acids. The CDR3 DNA reads as TGCTGTGCTGGTCTGAGGACTAGCGGCACAGATACGCAGTATTTT. Its protein product is CCAGLRTSGTDTQYF.

In its sample, this clonotype was seen many times. This chain links TRBV7-7 with TRBJ1-1, with D uncertain. Per the germline V gene, CDR1 is SSHAT and CDR2 is FNYEAQ (reference sequence). The CDR3 covers 13 residues. V lost 5 bases to trimming and J lost 3 bases, with 10 bases between them. CDR3 region: CASSERRYTEAFF. The DNA of the CDR3 is TGTGCCAGCAGCGAAAGACGGTACACTGAAGCTTTCTTT.

This clonotype was counted ten times or more. The rearrangement uses TRBV4-1 and TRBJ2-1; 14 bases align to TRBD2. J gave up 9 bases and V 7 bases, and 11 bases lay outside the gene matches. Germline V gene data show CDR1 as MGHRA and CDR2 as YSYEKL. The CDR3 is made up of 16 amino acids. The CDR3 is CASTPRGTSGSTEQFF. CDR3 sequence (DNA): TGCGCCAGCACCCCTAGGGGGACTAGCGGGAGTACTGAGCAGTTCTTC.

This clonotype was observed at least ten times. The J gene is TRBJ2-1, the V gene TRBV4-2, with D unclear. The CDR3 covers 13 residues. Trimming shortened V by 1 base and J by 12 bases, and 13 bases separated the two germline ends. CDR1 and CDR2 (germline): LGHNA, YNFKEQ. Here the CDR3 reads CASSQVQEATQFF. CDR3 DNA sequence: TGTGCCAGCAGCCAAGTACAAGAAGCGACGCAGTTCTTC.